This TCR beta chain was obtained from a study of CD8+ T cells in alopecia areata. The wider study: Female C3H/HeJ mice aged 7-10 weeks were given skin from C3H/HeJ graft donors, roughly 6-13 months old, that had spontaneous alopecia.

Study results and caveats: Compared with normal scalp, lesional scalp had higher clonality and more expanded CD8+ clones.

RNA was isolated and reverse transcribed to cDNA, the sequencing template. Assay used: immunoSEQ multiplex PCR; TCRdb lists only in-frame clones, some missing. The repertoire has 2,500 to 3,500 clones, none seen only once; the ten largest take 9.5% to 10%. Specified time point: mouse skin 3 weeks after grafting. This clone was seen many times. No antigen is known for it. Genes and germline are mouse. This receptor was taken from a C3H/HeJ mouse with alopecia areata. MHC haplotype of the strain: H2-k. This material consisted of skin, taken at week 3.

CDR3 DNA, as far as it was read: TGTGCCAGCAGCTCGACTGGGGCTAACTATGCT. Translated, it gives CASSSTGANYA. The full CDR3 protein reads CASSSTGANYAEQFF. The V call is TRBV3, the J call TRBJ2-1; 8 bases map to TRBD2. The read terminates 4 residues before the CDR3 end, so the remaining end is supplied by the germline J gene. CDR3 length: 15 amino acids. Germline lookup yields CDR1 SNHLY and CDR2 FYNGKV (reference sequence). V gave up 4 bases and J gave up 0 bases; unmatched junction bases: 2.